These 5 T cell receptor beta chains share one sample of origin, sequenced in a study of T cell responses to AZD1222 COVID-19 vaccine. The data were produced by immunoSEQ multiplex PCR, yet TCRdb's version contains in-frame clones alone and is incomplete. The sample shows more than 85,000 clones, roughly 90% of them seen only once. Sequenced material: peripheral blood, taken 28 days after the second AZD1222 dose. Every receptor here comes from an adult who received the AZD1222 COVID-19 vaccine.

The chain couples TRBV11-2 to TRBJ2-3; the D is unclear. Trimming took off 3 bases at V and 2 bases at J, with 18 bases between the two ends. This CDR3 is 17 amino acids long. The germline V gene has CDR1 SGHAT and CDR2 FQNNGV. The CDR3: CASSLTRLRMNTDTQYF. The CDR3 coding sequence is TGTGCCAGCAGCTTGACCCGACTTCGGATGAACACAGATACGCAGTATTTT. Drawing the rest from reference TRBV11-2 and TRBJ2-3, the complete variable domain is EAGVAQSPRYKIIEKRQSVAFWCNPISGHATLYWYQQILGQGPKLLIQFQNNGVVDDSQLPKDRFSAERLKGVDSTLKIQPAKLEDSAVYLCASSLTRLRMNTDTQYFGPGTRLTVL.

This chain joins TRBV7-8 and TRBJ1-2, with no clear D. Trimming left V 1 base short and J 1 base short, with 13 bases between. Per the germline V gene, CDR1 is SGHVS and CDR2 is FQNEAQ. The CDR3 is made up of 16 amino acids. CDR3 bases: TGTGCCAGCAGCTTAGGGGCGGAAGATTTTAACTATGGCTACACCTTC. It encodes CASSLGAEDFNYGYTF.

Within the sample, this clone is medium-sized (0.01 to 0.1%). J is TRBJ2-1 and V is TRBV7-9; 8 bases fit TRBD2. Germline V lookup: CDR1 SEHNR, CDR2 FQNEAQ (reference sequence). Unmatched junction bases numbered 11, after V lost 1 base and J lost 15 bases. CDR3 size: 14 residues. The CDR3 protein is CASSLGGVSGMVFF. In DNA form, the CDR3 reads TGTGCCAGCAGCTTAGGGGGGGTTAGCGGGATGGTGTTCTTC. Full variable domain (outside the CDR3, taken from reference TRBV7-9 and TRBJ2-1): DTGVSQNPRHKITKRGQNVTFRCDPISEHNRLYWYRQTLGQGPEFLTYFQNEAQLEKSRLLSDRFSAERPKGSFSTLEIQRTEQGDSAMYLCASSLGGVSGMVFFGPGTRLTVL.

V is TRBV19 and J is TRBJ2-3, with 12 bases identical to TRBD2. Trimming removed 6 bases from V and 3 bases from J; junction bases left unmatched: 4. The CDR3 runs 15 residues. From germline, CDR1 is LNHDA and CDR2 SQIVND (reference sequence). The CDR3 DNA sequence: TGTGCCAGTAGCACGACTAGCGGGAGAACAGATACGCAGTATTTT. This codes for CASSTTSGRTDTQYF.

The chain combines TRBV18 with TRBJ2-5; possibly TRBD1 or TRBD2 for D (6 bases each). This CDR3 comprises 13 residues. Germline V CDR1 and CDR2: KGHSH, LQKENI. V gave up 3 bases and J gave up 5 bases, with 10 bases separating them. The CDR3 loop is CASSPSGGETQYF. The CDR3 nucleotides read TGTGCCAGCTCACCGTCCGGGGGCGAGACCCAGTACTTC.